The TCR beta chain under discussion was sequenced for a study of T cell responses to AZD1222 COVID-19 vaccine. Notes on the study in general: Regions left unmutated in variants are reportedly the target of nearly half of spike-specific TCRs. Across spike, vaccine-associated CD4 TCRs were found, dominant at 160-218 and 743-854.

Comments on this clone: As yet, its antigen is unknown.

Germline CDR1 is KGHDR and CDR2 is SFDVKD. V was shortened by 5 bases and J by 5 bases, with 9 bases between the two germline ends. CDR3 size: 13 residues. TCRdb keeps only in-frame clones here, not all; method: immunoSEQ multiplex PCR. The data contain about 150,000 clones, about 93% of them singletons. The receptor was derived from an adult in good health. J is TRBJ2-1 and V is TRBV24-1, with D maybe TRBD2 (5 bases). Sequencing used peripheral blood, obtained on day 0 of AZD1222 vaccination. CDR3 coding DNA: TGTGCCACCAGTGCTCATAGCGACAATGAGCAGTTCTTC. This gives the protein CATSAHSDNEQFF.